The 17 T cell receptor beta chains below all came from one sample that was sequenced in a study of beta chain features in type 1 diabetes. Every bit of the isolated RNA underwent reverse transcription, so sequencing read expressed TCRB transcripts. TCRdb keeps only in-frame clones here, not all; method: immunoSEQ multiplex PCR. Here the sample spans some 150,000 clones, about 9.7% being singletons. The sample taken for sequencing was central memory CD4+ T cells from blood. The receptors shown here come from a woman aged 40 to 55 in good health.

The V and J genes are TRBV7-2 and TRBJ1-5, with a weak D call TRBD1 (6 bases). V dropped 5 bases and J dropped 3 bases, with 14 bases sitting between them. Germline-derived CDR1 and CDR2 are SGHTA and FQGNSA. This CDR3 is built from 15 residues. CDR3 bases: TGTGCCAGCAGCCCCGGGGGGGCCTCCAATCAGCCCCAGCATTTT. This translates into CASSPGGASNQPQHF. Full variable domain (rest looked up from reference TRBV7-2 and TRBJ1-5): GAGVSQSPSNKVTEKGKDVELRCDPISGHTALYWYRQSLGQGLEFLIYFQGNSAPDKSGLPSDRFSAERTGGSVSTLTIQRTQQEDSAVYLCASSPGGASNQPQHFGDGTRLSIL.

The chain combines TRBV2 with TRBJ2-5, with 11 nucleotides matching TRBD1. Germline-derived CDR1 and CDR2 are SNHLY and FYNNEI. The CDR3 contains 14 residues. The junction had 2 bases not matched to a gene; V was cut back by 6 bases and J by 2 bases. The CDR3 region has the DNA TGTGCCAGCAGCCGGGACAGGGGGCAAGAGACCCAGTACTTC. As protein: CASSRDRGQETQYF.

This clone was observed a handful of times. V and J are TRBV27 and TRBJ2-3; 9 bases agree with TRBD2. V was clipped by 0 bases and J by 3 bases; unmatched bases: 4. This CDR3 has 16 residues. CDR1 is MNHEY and CDR2 is SMNVEV in the germline V gene (reference sequence). The CDR3 sequence: CASSLSGGGATDTQYF. The CDR3 DNA sequence: TGTGCCAGCAGTTTATCAGGCGGGGGGGCGACAGATACGCAGTATTTT.

This clone was recorded a few times. The V call is TRBV12-5, the J call TRBJ2-3; 8 nucleotides match TRBD2. The trim removed 6 bases at V and 2 bases at J, leaving 4 bases unmatched. Per the germline V gene, CDR1 is LGHNT and CDR2 is FRNRAP. There are 14 residues in the CDR3. The DNA for the CDR3 is TGTGCTAGTGGCATAGGACTAGCCACAGATACGCAGTATTTT. This gives the protein CASGIGLATDTQYF.

Many counts were recorded for this clone. The chain has TRBV27 and TRBJ1-5; 7 nucleotides align to TRBD1. Germline values: CDR1 MNHEY, CDR2 SMNVEV (reference sequence). CDR3 size: 15 residues. J was trimmed by 1 base and V by 6 bases; bases with no gene match: 6. CDR3 in DNA: TGTGCCAGCAGCGCACAGGGGCTGAGCAATCAGCCCCAGCATTTT. Its protein product is CASSAQGLSNQPQHF.

CDR3 residues: CASSLEVLAAYNEQFF. CDR3 sequence (DNA): TGTGCCAGCAGCTTGGAGGTGTTAGCGGCTTACAATGAGCAGTTCTTC. The chain uses TRBV5-6 and TRBJ2-1, with D perhaps TRBD2 (6 bases). V lost 0 bases and J 4 bases, leaving 14 bases between the germline ends. This CDR3 region has 16 residues. The germline CDR1 and CDR2 sequences are SGHDT and YYEEEE.

V usage is TRBV4-1 and J usage is TRBJ2-1; weak D call: TRBD2 (5 bases). V shed 2 bases and J shed 3 bases, with 11 bases lying between them. This CDR3 has 15 amino acids. From germline, CDR1 is MGHRA and CDR2 YSYEKL. As DNA, the CDR3 is TGCGCCAGCAGCCAACTGCTAGACTACTACAATGAGCAGTTCTTC. It encodes CASSQLLDYYNEQFF.

In this sample, this clone turned up many times. The chain carries TRBV29-1 and TRBJ2-7; maybe TRBD1 (5 bases). V gave up 3 bases and J gave up 9 bases, with 18 bases separating them. This CDR3 has 13 residues. CDR1 and CDR2 (germline): SQVTM, ANQGSEA. The CDR3 loop is CSVEPQGKGVQYF. CDR3 in DNA: TGCAGCGTTGAGCCTCAGGGCAAAGGTGTGCAGTACTTC.

The chain recombines TRBV27 with TRBJ2-1, with TRBD2 matching over 12 bases. The CDR3 has 16 amino acids. J lost 5 bases, V lost 3 bases, and 5 bases had no gene match. Germline V gene data show CDR1 as MNHEY and CDR2 as SMNVEV (reference sequence). In DNA, the CDR3 is TGTGCCAGCAGTTTCCTACTAGCGGGGGGCCACAATGAGCAGTTCTTC. Translation gives CASSFLLAGGHNEQFF.

There are a few counts of this clone. The gene calls are TRBV5-1 and TRBJ2-7; D might be TRBD2 (5 bases). The germline CDR1 and CDR2 sequences are SGHRS and YFSETQ. The CDR3 extends over 14 amino acids. The V gene lost 4 bases and the J gene lost 1 base, with 12 bases spanning the gap. CDR3 sequence reads: CASSQDSVSYEQYF. The DNA for the CDR3 is TGCGCCAGCAGCCAGGATAGCGTTTCCTACGAGCAGTACTTC.

About this clone itself: The junction departs from germline at one end; a sequencing error may be responsible. The chain recombines TRBV6-5 with TRBJ2-3; D unclear. CDR1 and CDR2 (germline): MNHEY, SVGAGI. The CDR3 covers 15 residues. The CDR3 DNA follows: TGTGCCATCAGTAGGAGCAATACCCTCACAGATACGCAGTATTTT. This sequence encodes CAISRSNTLTDTQYF.

The chain employs TRBV9 and TRBJ1-6; 7 bases are a match to TRBD1. This CDR3 is 14 amino acids long. Germline values: CDR1 SGDLS, CDR2 YYNGEE. J gave up 10 bases and V 2 bases, and 6 bases lay outside the gene matches. The CDR3 coding sequence is TGTGCCAGCAGCGTTCTACAGGGACAGTCACCCCTCCACTTT. Translation: CASSVLQGQSPLHF.

This chain joins TRBV5-1 and TRBJ1-2; 10 nucleotides line up with TRBD1. V trimming: 4 bases; J trimming: 8 bases; junction bases outside the gene matches: 5. The CDR3 is made up of 13 amino acids. Looked up from germline, CDR1 is SGHRS and CDR2 is YFSETQ. The CDR3 here is CASSPGTGVGYTF. The CDR3 nucleotides are TGCGCCAGCAGCCCTGGGACAGGGGTCGGCTACACCTTC. The complete variable domain, with remaining parts taken from reference TRBV5-1 and TRBJ1-2, reads KAGVTQTPRYLIKTRGQQVTLSCSPISGHRSVSWYQQTPGQGLQFLFEYFSETQRNKGNFPGRFSGRQFSNSRSEMNVSTLELGDSALYLCASSPGTGVGYTFGSGTRLTVV.

This clone was counted a few times. The chain couples TRBV7-8 to TRBJ1-4, with TRBD1 matching over 9 bases. J gave up 6 bases and V 6 bases, and 17 bases lay outside the gene matches. The CDR3 has 18 amino acids. Germline V gene sequence: CDR1 SGHVS, CDR2 FQNEAQ. CDR3 protein: CASSRAQGARFGDEKLFF. Written as DNA, the CDR3 is TGTGCCAGCAGTAGAGCACAGGGGGCGAGATTCGGGGATGAAAAACTGTTTTTT.

The chain uses TRBV4-3 and TRBJ2-7; D gene unclear. This CDR3 has 17 residues. The V end was cut by 0 bases, the J end by 0 bases, with 15 bases between. Germline values: CDR1 LGHNA, CDR2 YSLEER. CDR3 in amino acids: CASSQDYGFSGSYEQYF. The CDR3 DNA reads TGCGCCAGCAGCCAAGATTACGGATTCTCGGGCTCCTACGAGCAGTACTTC.

A note on this clone: Additional DNA sequences in this sample encode the identical CDR3. The rearrangement uses TRBV6-1 and TRBJ2-3; perhaps TRBD1 as D (5 bases). In germline, CDR1 is MNHNS, CDR2 SASEGT. The CDR3 has 13 amino acids. V dropped 1 base and J dropped 3 bases, with 5 bases sitting between them. The CDR3 DNA sequence: TGTGCCAGCAGTGAAGGACAGACAGATACGCAGTATTTT. Protein sequence: CASSEGQTDTQYF.

V gene TRBV27 combines with J gene TRBJ2-1, with a possible D match to TRBD2 (5 bases). V gave up 7 bases and J gave up 4 bases, with 20 bases separating them. The CDR3 covers 16 residues. Germline V gene lookup returns CDR1 MNHEY and CDR2 SMNVEV (reference sequence). The CDR3 coding sequence is TGTGCCAGCAATCCGACTCCACGGGGAAATTACAATGAGCAGTTCTTC. This encodes CASNPTPRGNYNEQFF.